The 21 T cell receptor beta chains given below trace back to one sample, sequenced in a study of cytomegalovirus exposure and HLA in healthy donors. Profiling relied on immunoSEQ multiplex PCR, and the TCRdb table lists in-frame clones only, not all of them. In the table there are a few hundred thousand clones, approximately 88% of which are singletons. The sequencing input was PBMCs. The receptors shown here come from a man in his thirties or forties in good health and CMV-seronegative.

This clone was found once. V usage is TRBV18 and J usage is TRBJ1-4; D perhaps matches TRBD1 (5 bases). Trimming pared 0 bases from V and 6 bases from J, leaving 20 bases between. CDR3 length equals 18 residues. Germline lookup yields CDR1 KGHSH and CDR2 LQKENI. The CDR3 nucleotides read TGTGCCAGCTCACCACCCTCGTGGGAGGACATCTCGGATGAAAAACTGTTTTTT. Protein sequence: CASSPPSWEDISDEKLFF.

The chain joins TRBV10-2 to TRBJ1-1; maybe TRBD1 (5 bases). The V end lost 7 bases, the J end lost 0 bases, and 21 bases lay between the germline ends. The germline V gene encodes CDR1 WSHSY and CDR2 SAAADI. The CDR3 runs to 17 residues. In DNA form, the CDR3 reads TGCGCCAGCACCCCTAAAATAGGACAAGGCATGAACACTGAAGCTTTCTTT. Translating gives CASTPKIGQGMNTEAFF.

The chain recombines TRBV27 with TRBJ1-2; TRBD1 might be the D (6 bases). The CDR3 runs to 14 residues. Trimming left V 5 bases short and J 3 bases short, with 13 bases between. Germline assignment: CDR1 MNHEY and CDR2 SMNVEV (reference sequence). DNA of the CDR3: TGTGCCAGCAGTAATCAGGGGCCATACTATGGCTACACCTTC. Translation gives CASSNQGPYYGYTF.

The genes are TRBV19 and TRBJ2-7; perhaps TRBD2 as D (6 bases). The CDR3 sequence is 15 residues long. V shed 6 bases and J shed 3 bases, with 18 bases lying between them. CDR1 is LNHDA, CDR2 SQIVND, per germline (reference sequence). The CDR3 region has the DNA TGTGCCAGTAGCCCCTTCAGTGGAGGGAACTACGAGCAGTACTTC. This encodes CASSPFSGGNYEQYF.

The genes are TRBV7-2 and TRBJ1-1; a weak D match, TRBD1 (6 bases). Germline assignment: CDR1 SGHTA and CDR2 FQGNSA. The CDR3 consists of 14 residues. V was pared by 4 bases and J by 2 bases, with 11 bases between. CDR3 sequence (DNA): TGTGCCAGCAGCTCTCAAGGGGGTAACACTGAAGCTTTCTTT. Protein sequence: CASSSQGGNTEAFF. Full variable domain (missing parts from reference TRBV7-2 and TRBJ1-1): GAGVSQSPSNKVTEKGKDVELRCDPISGHTALYWYRQSLGQGLEFLIYFQGNSAPDKSGLPSDRFSAERTGGSVSTLTIQRTQQEDSAVYLCASSSQGGNTEAFFGQGTRLTVV.

This clone was observed a handful of times. This chain joins TRBV7-8 and TRBJ1-6; the D is unclear. The CDR3 spans 14 residues. V lost 1 base, J lost 7 bases, and 8 bases lay in between. Germline assignment: CDR1 SGHVS and CDR2 FQNEAQ. CDR3 nucleotide sequence: TGTGCCAGCAGCTTAGTCCAGGAAAATTCACCCCTCCACTTT. Amino acid sequence: CASSLVQENSPLHF.

This clone occurred once. This chain connects TRBV19 to TRBJ2-7, with 7 bases matching TRBD1. Losses at the gene ends were 7 bases for V and 2 bases for J; bases not matched to a gene: 8. Per germline, CDR1 LNHDA and CDR2 SQIVND (reference sequence). CDR3 size: 14 residues. CDR3 loop: CASKSDRDTYEQYF. The CDR3 bases are TGTGCCAGTAAGAGCGACAGGGACACCTACGAGCAGTACTTC.

The chain couples TRBV5-4 to TRBJ1-1; D call uncertain. The V end was cut by 2 bases, the J end by 7 bases, with 12 bases between. The CDR3 covers 13 residues. CDR1 SGHNT and CDR2 YYREEE come from the germline V gene (reference sequence). CDR3 sequence: CASSFRGRDEAFF. As DNA, the CDR3 is TGTGCCAGCAGCTTTAGAGGTCGGGATGAAGCTTTCTTT.

The V and J genes are TRBV19 and TRBJ1-5; D is ambiguous. Looked up from germline, CDR1 is LNHDA and CDR2 is SQIVND (reference sequence). V was trimmed by 4 bases and J by 6 bases, leaving 13 bases between them. This CDR3 is 14 amino acids long. In DNA form, the CDR3 reads TGTGCCAGTAGTACTAGGGAGGCTGGTCAGCCCCAGCATTTT. Its protein is CASSTREAGQPQHF.

The rearrangement links TRBV4-1 to TRBJ1-4; 7 bases align to TRBD1. Germline CDR1 and CDR2: MGHRA and YSYEKL. The trim removed 4 bases at V and 4 bases at J, leaving 6 bases unmatched. This CDR3 contains 15 residues. CDR3 sequence (DNA): TGCGCCAGCAGCCGTAGACAGGGAAATAATGAAAAACTGTTTTTT. Amino acid sequence: CASSRRQGNNEKLFF.

The chain joins TRBV19 to TRBJ2-5, with 7 bases lining up with TRBD1. Unmatched junction bases numbered 7, after V lost 1 base and J lost 2 bases. Germline V gene sequence: CDR1 LNHDA, CDR2 SQIVND (reference sequence). The CDR3 totals 16 residues. CDR3 bases: TGTGCCAGTAGTATAGTGGCAGGGGGTTTTCAAGAGACCCAGTACTTC. Amino acid sequence: CASSIVAGGFQETQYF.

CDR3 bases: TGCGCCAGCAGCTTGATGCCAGGGGAAGCTTTCTTT. It encodes CASSLMPGEAFF. V is TRBV5-1 and J is TRBJ1-1, with D maybe TRBD1 (5 bases). This CDR3 has 12 amino acids. The germline V and J ends were trimmed by 1 base and 8 bases, with 9 bases remaining between them. The germline gives CDR1 SGHRS, CDR2 YFSETQ.

This clone was detected only a few times. The chain uses TRBV7-9 and TRBJ1-4; 9 nucleotides match TRBD1. The CDR3 runs to 16 residues. CDR1 and CDR2 (germline): SEHNR, FQNEAQ (reference sequence). V was pared by 1 base and J by 5 bases, with 5 bases of the junction left unmatched. DNA for the CDR3: TGTGCCAGCAGCTTAGGATCCGGGACAGGGAATGAAAAACTGTTTTTT. Protein product: CASSLGSGTGNEKLFF.

V gene TRBV19 combines with J gene TRBJ2-3, with D unclear. The CDR3 extends over 13 amino acids. Per the germline V gene, CDR1 is LNHDA and CDR2 is SQIVND (reference sequence). Between the trimmed V and J ends, which lost 4 bases and 3 bases, there was a span of 8 bases. The CDR3 spells CASSSVSTDTQYF. As DNA, the CDR3 is TGTGCCAGTAGTAGTGTTTCTACAGATACGCAGTATTTT.

V and J are TRBV7-9 and TRBJ2-5; D may be TRBD1 (6 bases). Deletions cut 1 base from V and 6 bases from J, with 9 bases between. CDR1 and CDR2 from the germline V gene are SEHNR and FQNEAQ (reference sequence). This CDR3 comprises 13 residues. CDR3: CASSLEGGKTQYF. CDR3 DNA sequence: TGTGCCAGCAGCTTAGAAGGGGGAAAGACCCAGTACTTC.

This clone was detected once. The genes are TRBV2 and TRBJ2-6; 7 bases line up with TRBD1. V was pared by 11 bases and J by 0 bases, with 13 bases of the junction left unmatched. The length of the CDR3 is 17 residues. Germline-derived CDR1 and CDR2 are SNHLY and FYNNEI. Here the CDR3 reads CAARDRDPYSGANVLTF. The CDR3 nucleotides are TGTGCCGCAAGAGACAGGGATCCCTACTCTGGGGCCAACGTCCTGACTTTC.

The chain recombines TRBV10-1 with TRBJ1-2; D perhaps matches TRBD1 (5 bases). The V end lost 3 bases, the J end lost 8 bases, and 10 bases lay between the germline ends. Per germline, CDR1 WNHNN and CDR2 SYGVQD (reference sequence). This CDR3 is built from 12 residues. For the CDR3, the DNA is TGCGCCAGCAGTGATGAAGGGGAAGGCTACACCTTC. It specifies CASSDEGEGYTF.

This rearrangement joins TRBV6-1 to TRBJ2-1; perhaps TRBD2 as D (7 bases). CDR1 is MNHNS, CDR2 SASEGT, per germline. The CDR3 runs 12 residues. Trimming took off 8 bases at V and 7 bases at J, with 12 bases between the two ends. The CDR3 sequence: CASLRGGNEQFF. The CDR3 region has the DNA TGTGCCAGCCTAAGGGGGGGGAATGAGCAGTTCTTC.

The chain recombines TRBV5-6 with TRBJ2-5, with D perhaps TRBD1 (6 bases). Trimming took 2 bases from V and 5 from J, leaving 19 bases between them. The CDR3 runs to 16 residues. The germline V gene has CDR1 SGHDT and CDR2 YYEEEE. Here the CDR3 DNA reads TGTGCCAGCAGCTTCAGTGGGGGCCCAAGTCGGGAGACCCAGTACTTC. Translating it yields CASSFSGGPSRETQYF.

The chain combines TRBV6-1 with TRBJ1-2, with TRBD1 matching over 7 bases. Trimming took 7 bases from V and 1 from J; bases not matched to a gene: 9. Germline V gene data show CDR1 as MNHNS and CDR2 as SASEGT. This CDR3 has 15 amino acids. The CDR3 DNA reads as TGTGCCAGCAACACTCGACAGGGAGTTAACTATGGCTACACCTTC. Translating gives CASNTRQGVNYGYTF.

This chain connects TRBV7-2 to TRBJ2-7; D is undetermined. CDR3 size: 14 residues. Germline values: CDR1 SGHTA, CDR2 FQGNSA. V was clipped by 5 bases and J by 3 bases, with 14 bases between them. The CDR3 coding sequence is TGTGCCAGCAGCCCTGATCCAGCAGGCTACGAGCAGTACTTC. Amino acids: CASSPDPAGYEQYF.